This T cell receptor (beta chain) was documented in a study of cytomegalovirus exposure and HLA in healthy donors (TCRdb year 2017). Study-level background: An earlier analysis of approximately 640 of the donors reported more than 250 Gb of sequence data and around 120 million unique TCR beta sequences from about 200 million T cells. Both class I and class II loci were covered by HLA typing, at four-digit resolution. Roughly 300 gigabases of sequencing data and tens of millions of unique TCR sequences were included in an early release covering around 600 HLA-typed donors. To predict cytomegalovirus infection status, the study brought together high-throughput TCR immunosequencing, statistical association of individual TCRs with disease status, and machine learning. To decide whether each TCR beta V gene segment behaved as functional or pseudogenic, an earlier analysis of some 570 of the donors relied on high-throughput TCR beta sequencing. The aim of the study was to test whether cataloging public T cell receptors could identify signatures of past pathogen exposure. In a later analysis, previously published TCR beta repertoires from 670 or so donors were re-analyzed and high-resolution HLA genotyping was added so that TCR occurrence patterns could be studied. Because of strong linkage in the cohort, roughly five DR-DQ haplotypes were treated as single units for association and clustering. A later genetic analysis took genome-wide SNP genotypes for about three fifths of the 666 donors and used that subset as a discovery cohort. Besides the first cohort of approximately 670 subjects, a separate validation cohort made up of over 100 different subjects was used. Among 398 genotyped donors of the cohort, an average of around 240,000 unique TCR beta nucleotide sequences were sequenced per donor, around 20% of them non-productive. The later analysis used no new phenotypic data to find candidate immune exposures, relying instead on TCR beta sequences and their occurrence across donors. The number of typed donors differed by locus: roughly 629-640 for A, B, C, DRB1 and DQB1; 500 to 550 for DQA1; 606 for DPA1; and about 450 for DPB1. The T cell repertoires of roughly 660 subjects were profiled by immunosequencing and related to cytomegalovirus serostatus. All discovery cohort repertoires had been generated using a single sequencing platform. Of the roughly 400 genotyped donors, about 84% fell in the genetic ancestry cluster associated with self-reported Caucasian donors. Alongside the repertoire data, information on donor age, sex, ethnicity and CMV serostatus was compiled. Summary of the overall study and its limitations: In a later analysis, TCR association rates were found to vary across HLA loci, with the most associated TCRs seen for DRB1 alleles and the fewest for HLA-C alleles. In the study, some 160 TCR beta chains were listed as associated with cytomegalovirus. In an earlier analysis of 500 to 650 of the donors, most TCR beta V segments appeared in productive rearrangements about 87% or about 30% of the time, broadly matching IMGT annotations. Most TCR sequences were seen in very few donors, while some public TCRs were found in many individuals. Correlated functional status among segregating V segments might reflect linkage disequilibrium, but an unknown experimental factor could not be ruled out. Some IMGT-functional V segments, including TRBV6-2 and TRBV6-3, could not be distinguished by the 87-base-pair reads and were therefore excluded. Seventeen rarely observed V segments, including chromosome 9 orphons, were excluded from the earlier analysis of some 590 of the donors because counts were too low. Strong co-occurrence of HLA alleles, especially DR and DQ, made assigning TCR associations to individual alleles difficult. HLA typing was unavailable for some donors at each locus, so association tests used only the typed subset. At a false discovery rate of 0.05, a later analysis linked some 17,000 TCR beta sequences to specific HLA alleles. In a later analysis, HLA-associated TCR beta chains were found to be more clonally expanded and to have lower generation probabilities than equally common non-associated chains. In a later analysis, several top co-occurrence clusters were reported to appear linked to parvovirus B19, influenza, CMV and Epstein-Barr virus. For the cohort, immune exposure information was limited to CMV serostatus. In vitro tests confirmed that a few of the cytomegalovirus-associated TCR beta chains recognize cytomegalovirus antigens. A further reported finding was that TCR beta sequences accurately predicted the HLA-A and HLA-B alleles for most subjects in the first cohort. The classifier was reported to diagnose cytomegalovirus status with high specificity and sensitivity in both the original cohort and the validation cohort. A cluster of highly shared sequence variants was judged likely to represent a technical artifact of the sequencing pipeline. V-gene and J-gene trimming of TCR beta chains was associated with a missense DCLRE1C variant in a later genetic analysis, and the association was replicated in an independent cohort. According to a later genetic analysis, donors in an Asian-associated ancestry cluster had fewer N-insertions in productive TCRs than the roughly 700-donor mean. According to a later analysis, most CMV-associated TCR beta chains appeared to be HLA-restricted, and the HLA associations seemed to be driven largely by CMV exposure. Only TCR beta chains were sequenced in this cohort, and the absence of alpha or paired-chain data limited detectable features. According to the authors, the approach could potentially be generalized to other disease states and immunological phenotypes. The presence/absence analyses assumed that sequencing depth was roughly uniform across donors, and that assumption may not be true.

With respect to this clone: Its specific antigen is unknown. Base qualities are missing; no much larger clone stands one base away.

The cohort comprised under 700 healthy bone marrow donors. Cohort members were all nominally healthy when sampled, although unrecorded immune exposures were likely present. The donor tested CMV seronegative, placing the donor among the roughly 340 seronegative members of the cohort. Each donor provided a peripheral blood sample, and peripheral blood mononuclear cells were used for TCR beta sequencing. Genomic DNA extraction from the blood cell samples was performed with the Qiagen DNeasy Blood Extraction Kit. The library relied on the immunoSEQ multiplex PCR assay. For the multiplex PCR, a mixture combining 60 forward primers for TCR Vbeta segments and 13 reverse primers for TCR Jbeta segments was used. The CDR3 region of rearranged TCR beta genes was amplified from genomic DNA with a multiplex PCR assay. On the Illumina HiSeq System, the amplified TCR beta libraries were sequenced as 87-base-pair reads. Per the original workflow: A later analysis counted tens of millions of unique TCR beta chains across the 650 to 700 repertoires, and some 11 million of these chains were shared by at least two donors. Raw reads were error-corrected and collapsed into unique sequences with a nearest-neighbor algorithm that merged closely related sequences to remove PCR and sequencing errors. V, D and J gene segments were assigned by aligning CDR3 sequences to IMGT reference sequences. For a sequence to be retained, at least a six-nucleotide match to both a V gene segment and a J gene segment was required. A rearrangement counted as productive if the CDR3 had no stop codons and remained in frame with V and J, and every other rearrangement counted as non-productive. Following IMGT convention, CDR3 was defined as the stretch from the second conserved V-encoded cysteine to the conserved J-encoded phenylalanine. The earlier analysis of some 540 of the donors excluded any sequence lacking an unambiguous match to a single V gene segment. In an earlier analysis of several hundred of the donors, V segments were called functional above 56.7% productive rearrangements and were called segregating when the between-donor standard deviation exceeded 5%. A statistical classification framework was built to diagnose cytomegalovirus status from the catalog of TCR beta chain sequences. In a later analysis, V and J genes were assigned by comparing TCR nucleotide sequences against IMGT/GENE-DB human TR gene sequences. Using the TCRdist pipeline, a later analysis assigned CDR3 sequences along with most-parsimonious VDJ recombination scenarios. In a later analysis, every TCR beta chain was defined by the combination of its CDR3 amino acid sequence and its V-gene family, and reads without a unique V-gene family were dropped. A later analysis removed 592 highly shared, low-generation-probability nucleotide sequences to deal with suspected cross-contamination and a sequencing artifact. A later analysis calculated a clonal expansion index for each public chain from normalized within-repertoire ranks of inferred template counts. Generation probabilities in a later analysis came from a VDJ recombination model fitted to out-of-frame rearrangements, and those results were checked against IGoR. In a later analysis, hypergeometric tests were used to score TCR-TCR, TCR-HLA and TCR-CMV co-occurrence, with a repertoire-size bias correction applied to TCR pairs. False discovery rates were estimated in a later analysis by permuting HLA or CMV assignments 20 times. In a later analysis, co-occurring TCRs were grouped using DBSCAN, and TCRdist sequence similarity was added for clustering within HLA-allele-positive subsets. Repertoires with fewer than 30,000 or more than 120,000 public chains were left out of co-occurrence clustering, as were about five repertoires with anomalous nucleotide sharing. What TCRdb holds here is the immuneACCESS table cut down to in-frame rearrangements. Part of the clones is not present; checked against another copy, under half of the missing clones reflect an unresolved V gene, and the others are unexplained. The D gene and trimming were derived from the DNA, and the V and J assignments and clone size from that table. This sample holds 60,000 to 75,000 clones; 65% to 90% were observed only once. The leading ten clones occupy around a tenth of the sample.

The germline ends are 14 bases apart after V is trimmed by 5 bases and J by 1 base. In the germline V gene, CDR1 corresponds to MDHEN and CDR2 to SYDVKM. From the cysteine up to the phenylalanine, the CDR3 has a length of 15 residues. The sequence is cut down to CDR3 DNA, 45 bases in frame from base 1. The sequence is built from TRBV28 and TRBJ1-2; possibly the D gene is TRBD1, per 5 matching bases. The receptor comes from a female donor in good health and CMV-seronegative. The material sequenced was PBMCs. The CDR3 reads as follows: CASSPPGQYNYGYTF. The nucleotides are TGTGCCAGCAGTCCACCCGGACAATATAACTATGGCTACACCTTC.